This TCR beta chain derives from a study of T cell repertoires in aging, cancer and after chemotherapy. Background on the study: Donor ages fell into six groups from 30 or younger up to 70 or older. The full dataset contained several million TCR reads.

The CDR3 covers 14 residues. Looked up from germline, CDR1 is SGHDT and CDR2 is YYEEEE. Trimming took 3 bases from V and 2 from J, leaving 11 bases between them. This clonotype turned up a few times. Amplification of TCR beta used genomic DNA extracted from peripheral blood. Multiplex touch-down PCR with TRB-A/B primers amplified rearranged V-D-J TRB sequences. TCRdb re-derived calls from the multiplex PCR reads in MiXCR, one entry per CDR3 protein. Among about 8,700 distinct CDR3 sequences, 45% to 70% were seen once, and the ten largest hold around 20%. This clonotype originated in a human donor in good health. This rearrangement joins TRBV5-6 to TRBJ2-5; D might be TRBD1 (5 bases). The sequenced sample consisted of blood. The CDR3 nucleotides read TGTGCCAGCAGCTATCCTGGGGCGCAAGAGACCCAGTACTTC. This translates into CASSYPGAQETQYF.